The clone carrying this TCR beta chain was seen repeatedly, ten times or more. Antigen specificity is unknown. The sample originates from a study of T cells in Graves' hyperthyroidism and ophthalmopathy. Study results and limitations: With a median lead of around 5.9 months before onset, the model predicted ophthalmopathy.

Per the germline V gene, CDR1 is LGHDT and CDR2 is YNNKEL (reference sequence). The CDR3 totals 15 residues. The germline V and J ends were trimmed by 4 bases and 0 bases, with 10 bases remaining between them. Graves' hyperthyroidism without ophthalmopathy progression within 18 months was termed stable. TCR beta CDR3 region amplification was performed from RNA transcripts. First-round RT-PCR of the TCR CDR3 relied on the HTBI primer set. TCRdb recomputed calls from the multiplex PCR reads with MiXCR, one row per CDR3 protein. The sample lists hundreds of thousands of distinct CDR3 sequences; 15% to 19% were seen once.

The V and J genes are TRBV3-1 and TRBJ1-3, with no clear D. The sequenced sample consisted of blood. The clonotype comes from a woman between 18 and 29 years old with Graves' hyperthyroidism. CDR3 DNA: TGTGCCAGCAGCCGAGGCAGCGTCTCTGGAAACACCATATATTTT. Amino acid sequence: CASSRGSVSGNTIYF.